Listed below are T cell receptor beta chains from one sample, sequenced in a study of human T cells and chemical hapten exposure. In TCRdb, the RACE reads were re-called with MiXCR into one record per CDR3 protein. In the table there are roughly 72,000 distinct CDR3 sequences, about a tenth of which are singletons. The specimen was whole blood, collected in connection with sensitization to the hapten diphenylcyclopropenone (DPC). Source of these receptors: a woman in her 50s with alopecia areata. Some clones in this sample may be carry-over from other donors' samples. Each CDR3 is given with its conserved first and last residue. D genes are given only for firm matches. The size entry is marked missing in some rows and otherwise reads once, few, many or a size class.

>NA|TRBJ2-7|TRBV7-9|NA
TGTGCCAGCAGCCGCAGCCCAGGGTCAAGCTCCTACGAGCAGTACTTC
CASSRSPGSSSYEQYF
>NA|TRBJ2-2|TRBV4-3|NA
TGCGCCAGCAGCCGAAAGAACGCCGGGGAGCTGTTTTTT
CASSRKNAGELFF
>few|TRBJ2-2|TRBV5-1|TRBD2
TGCGCCAGCACGGGACTAGCGGGAGTTACCGGGGAGCTGTTTTTT
CASTGLAGVTGELFF
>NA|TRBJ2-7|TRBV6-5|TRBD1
TGTGCCAGCAGTTACCCGGGACAGCACTACGAGCAGTACTTC
CASSYPGQHYEQYF
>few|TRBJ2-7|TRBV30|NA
TGTGCCTGGAGTGTACAACGGGGCTACGAGCAGTACTTC
CAWSVQRGYEQYF
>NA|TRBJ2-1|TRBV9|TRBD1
TGTGCCAGCAGCCGAGGGGGCGCGGGACAGGAGAACAATGAGCAGTTCTTC
CASSRGGAGQENNEQFF
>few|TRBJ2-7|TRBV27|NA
TGTGCCAGCAGTTTGGGATTCCTCTACGAGCAGTACTTC
CASSLGFLYEQYF
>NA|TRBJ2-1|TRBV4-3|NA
TGCGCCAGCAGCCTCCAATCCCGGGGCCGACAGGATGAGCAGTTCTTC
CASSLQSRGRQDEQFF
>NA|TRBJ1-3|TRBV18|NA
TGTGCCAGCTCGACCCAGGGAGCTGGAAACACCATATATTTT
CASSTQGAGNTIYF
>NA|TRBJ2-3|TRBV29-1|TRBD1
TGCAGCGGCCGGACAGGGGTCCGCACAGATACGCAGTATTTT
CSGRTGVRTDTQYF
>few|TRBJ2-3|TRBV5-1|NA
TGCGCCAGCAGCTTGGACTTTCTTTCTAGCACAGATACGCAGTATTTT
CASSLDFLSSTDTQYF
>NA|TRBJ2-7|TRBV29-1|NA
TGCAGCGTCCAAAAGGGAAGCTCCTACGAGCAGTACTTC
CSVQKGSSYEQYF
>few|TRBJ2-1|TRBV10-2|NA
TGCGCCAGCAGTGGTTGGAGGGGCAATGAGCAGTTCTTC
CASSGWRGNEQFF
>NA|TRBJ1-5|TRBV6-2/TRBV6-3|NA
TGTGCCAGCAGTTACGTGGGGGGGCAGCCCCAGCATTTT
CASSYVGGQPQHF
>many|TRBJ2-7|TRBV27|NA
TGTGCCAGCACTCGGGACCCAAAATTATACGAGCAGTACTTC
CASTRDPKLYEQYF
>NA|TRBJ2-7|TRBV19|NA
TGTGCCAGCAGTAACCAGGGAAGGTCCTACGAGCAGTACTTC
CASSNQGRSYEQYF
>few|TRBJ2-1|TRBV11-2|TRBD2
TGTGCCAGCAGCTTATTAGGACTAGGGTTTCCCCATGAGCAGTTCTTC
CASSLLGLGFPHEQFF
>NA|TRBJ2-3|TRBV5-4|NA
TGTGCCAGCAGCTTGGTAGCCCTAGCGACCACAGATACGCAGTATTTT
CASSLVALATTDTQYF
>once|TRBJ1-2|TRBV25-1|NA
TGTGCCAGCAGTGAGGGGGCAGGGGGCTACACCTTC
CASSEGAGGYTF
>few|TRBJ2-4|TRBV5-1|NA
TGCGCCAGCAGCTTGGCCCAGGTGGGGGTAGCCAAAAACATTCAGTACTTC
CASSLAQVGVAKNIQYF
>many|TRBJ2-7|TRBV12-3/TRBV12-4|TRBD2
TGTGCCAGCAGTTTAGGTACTAGCGGAGGATACGAGCAGTACTTC
CASSLGTSGGYEQYF
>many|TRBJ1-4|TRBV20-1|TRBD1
TGCAGTGCTAGAAAGGGGGCGCTGACTGAAAAACTGTTTTTT
CSARKGALTEKLFF
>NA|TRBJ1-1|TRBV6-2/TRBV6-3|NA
TGTGCCAGCAGTTACGGTCGGGGCATGAACACTGAAGCTTTCTTT
CASSYGRGMNTEAFF
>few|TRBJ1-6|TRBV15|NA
TGTGCCACCAGCAGAGATCCTGGGGACTCACCCCTCCACTTT
CATSRDPGDSPLHF
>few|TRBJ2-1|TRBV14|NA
TGTGCCAGCAGCCCCCCCAAGGGTGAGCAGTTCTTC
CASSPPKGEQFF
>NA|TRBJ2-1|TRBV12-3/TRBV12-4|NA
TGTGCCAGCAGTCCAAGATTAGTATGGGAGCAGTTCTTC
CASSPRLVWEQFF
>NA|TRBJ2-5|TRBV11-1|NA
TGTGCCAGCAGCTTAGCGGGGATTGCTAACCAGTACTTC
CASSLAGIANQYF
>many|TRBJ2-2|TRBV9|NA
TGTGCCAGCAGCCCCGGGCCGTCGGACACCGGGGAGCTGTTTTTT
CASSPGPSDTGELFF
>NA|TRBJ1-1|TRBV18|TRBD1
TGTGCCAGCTCACCTCACAGGGGAGACACTGAAGCTTTCTTT
CASSPHRGDTEAFF
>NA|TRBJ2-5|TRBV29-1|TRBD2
TGCAGCCTGGATGGTCTAGCGGGAGGGGGTGAGACCCAGTACTTC
CSLDGLAGGGETQYF
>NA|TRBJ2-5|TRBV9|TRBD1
TGTGCCAGCAGCGTAGCCCCCAGACAGGGGGGCCAAGAGACCCAGTACTTC
CASSVAPRQGGQETQYF
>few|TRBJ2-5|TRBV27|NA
TGTGCCAGCACCCCTCGGTTCAATTCGCAAGAGACCCAGTACTTC
CASTPRFNSQETQYF
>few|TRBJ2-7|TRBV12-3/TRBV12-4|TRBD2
TGTGCCAGCAGTAAGGCTAGCGGACCCTACGAGCAGTACTTC
CASSKASGPYEQYF
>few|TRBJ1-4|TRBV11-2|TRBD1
TGTGCCAGCAGCCTGGACAGGGGAGGTGAAAAACTGTTTTTT
CASSLDRGGEKLFF
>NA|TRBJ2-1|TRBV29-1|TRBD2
TGCAGCGTTGAAGAGTGGGGAGCGGGAGAGAATGAGCAGTTCTTC
CSVEEWGAGENEQFF
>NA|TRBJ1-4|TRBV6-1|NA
TGTGCCAGCAGTGAAAGCTTCAGGGCCGAACTGTTTTTT
CASSESFRAELFF
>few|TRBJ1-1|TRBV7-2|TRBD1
TGTGCCAGCAGCACCAGACAGGGAAAAACTGAAGCTTTCTTT
CASSTRQGKTEAFF